Presented here are 11 T cell receptor beta chains from one specimen sequenced in a study of PD-1 blockade in mismatch repair-deficient tumors (dated by TCRdb to 2017 to 2019). The library came from the immunoSEQ multiplex PCR assay. Entries here come from immuneACCESS through TCRdb and include only in-frame sequences with V and J called. Some clones fail to appear in such tables; in the studies checked, an unresolved V gene covers under half of the shortfall, and the cause of the remainder is unknown. The sample includes more than 15,000 clones, with roughly four fifths observed a single time. About 3.4% of the sample is held by the ten biggest clonotypes. Material: PBMCs, obtained 4 weeks after starting pembrolizumab. These TCRs come from an adult with mismatch repair-deficient cancer.

The chain combines TRBV25-1 with TRBJ1-6; TRBD1 matches 7 bases. CDR3 length: 14 amino acids. V lost 6 bases and J lost 5; bases outside the gene matches: 4. Germline V gives CDR1 MGHDK, CDR2 SYGVNS. For the CDR3, the DNA is TGTGCCAGCAGAAAGGGGACAGATAATTCACCCCTCCACTTT. Translation: CASRKGTDNSPLHF.

To note about this clone: Germline and junction disagree at one end, which may indicate a read error. The rearrangement joins TRBV7-8 to TRBJ2-3; weak D call: TRBD2 (6 bases). The CDR3 loop spans 14 amino acids. CDR1 and CDR2 from the germline V gene are SGHVS and FQNEAQ. This chain's CDR3 is CVSSFRGSMNTQYF. The CDR3 bases are TGTGTCAGCAGCTTTCGGGGGAGCATGAATACGCAGTATTTT.

J is TRBJ1-2 and V is TRBV28; D remains ambiguous. The germline CDR1 and CDR2 sequences are MDHEN and SYDVKM. Trimming removed 3 bases from V and 7 bases from J, with 9 bases in between. There are 12 residues in the CDR3. CDR3: CASSLLEGGYTF. Here the CDR3 DNA reads TGTGCCAGCAGTTTGTTGGAGGGTGGCTACACCTTC.

This chain uses TRBV7-6 with TRBJ1-3; possibly TRBD1 for D (5 bases). The CDR3 length is 15 residues. The germline V and J ends were trimmed by 2 bases and 0 bases, with 8 bases remaining between them. Germline values: CDR1 SGHVS, CDR2 FNYEAQ. CDR3 bases: TGTGCCAGCAGCTTATCCGGGGGCTCTGGAAACACCATATATTTT. As protein: CASSLSGGSGNTIYF.

This CDR3 reads CASSLTGNENEQFF. CDR3 sequence (DNA): TGCGCCAGCAGCTTGACGGGAAACGAAAATGAGCAGTTCTTC. The rearrangement joins TRBV5-1 to TRBJ2-1, with D possibly being TRBD2 (5 bases). The CDR3 is made up of 14 amino acids. CDR1 is SGHRS, CDR2 YFSETQ, per germline. V lost 1 base, J lost 7 bases, and 12 bases lay in between.

This clone appeared once. The chain couples TRBV19 to TRBJ2-7, with D maybe TRBD1 (5 bases). The ends were cut back, 0 bases at V and 1 base at J, with 13 bases in the middle. The CDR3 is made up of 16 amino acids. Germline lookup yields CDR1 LNHDA and CDR2 SQIVND (reference sequence). The CDR3 DNA follows: TGTGCCAGTAGTATAGAGGGGCCCCGACTTTCCTACGAGCAGTACTTC. This codes for CASSIEGPRLSYEQYF.

The chain uses TRBV28 and TRBJ1-2; 8 positions match TRBD1. V trimming: 4 bases; J trimming: 5 bases; junction bases outside the gene matches: 6. The CDR3 consists of 14 residues. The germline gives CDR1 MDHEN, CDR2 SYDVKM. The CDR3 DNA reads as TGTGCCAGCAGTTCCCTCCGACAGGGGTATGGCTACACCTTC. It specifies CASSSLRQGYGYTF.

The chain combines TRBV14 with TRBJ2-2; 15 positions match TRBD2. With 4 bases clipped from V and 4 bases from J, the junction kept 10 bases outside the gene matches. This CDR3 contains 19 residues. Germline V gene lookup returns CDR1 SGHDN and CDR2 FVKESK. CDR3 sequence reads: CASSPGLAGGRRATGELFF. CDR3 DNA sequence: TGTGCCAGCAGCCCCGGACTAGCGGGAGGGCGGCGGGCCACCGGGGAGCTGTTTTTT.

J is TRBJ1-5 and V is TRBV5-1; tentatively, D is TRBD1 (6 bases). V shed 1 base and J shed 3 bases, with 11 bases lying between them. The CDR3 is made up of 15 amino acids. Germline CDR1 is SGHRS and CDR2 is YFSETQ. The CDR3 loop is CASSLTTGYNQPQHF. Written as DNA, the CDR3 is TGCGCCAGCAGCTTGACCACAGGGTACAATCAGCCCCAGCATTTT.

V usage is TRBV6-4 and J usage is TRBJ2-1, with 7 positions matching TRBD1. The J segment lost 3 bases and the V segment lost 2 bases, leaving 4 bases of the junction unmatched. This CDR3 spans 15 amino acids. Germline CDR1 MRHNA, CDR2 SNTAGT. CDR3 DNA sequence: TGTGCCAGCAGTGACGGGGCAGGGGGCTACAATGAGCAGTTCTTC. Residues: CASSDGAGGYNEQFF.

This chain joins TRBV11-2 and TRBJ2-7; TRBD2 matches at 9 bases. The germline V gene encodes CDR1 SGHAT and CDR2 FQNNGV. The ends lost 1 base at V and 7 bases at J; junction bases unmatched: 8. The CDR3 is 15 residues long. The CDR3 nucleotides read TGTGCCAGCAGCTTAGGAACGGTAGCGGGAGTGGAGCAGTACTTC. Its protein is CASSLGTVAGVEQYF.